Presented here are 25 T cell receptor beta chains from one specimen sequenced in a study of PD-1 blockade in classical Hodgkin lymphoma (dated by TCRdb to 2020 to 2021). Preparation of the library involved the immunoSEQ multiplex PCR assay. The table was pulled from immuneACCESS by TCRdb, which kept in-frame rearrangements only. Such tables lose some clones; where checked, under half of the loss comes from unresolved V genes, and the rest has no known cause. The sample data list about 3,100 clones, and over 80% of these were observed just once. The ten largest make up around 2.5% of the sample. This sample's time point label indicates: newly diagnosed, previously untreated cHL patient sample. A Miltenyi CD4+ T cell isolation kit was used for magnetic negative selection to purify CD4+ T cells from thawed PBMCs. The specimen sequenced was CD4+ T cells from blood. All receptors derive from a human donor with classical Hodgkin lymphoma.

This chain links TRBV7-9 with TRBJ2-1; 9 bases align to TRBD2. CDR1 SEHNR and CDR2 FQNEAQ come from the germline V gene (reference sequence). The CDR3 is 14 amino acids. J lost 4 bases, V lost 7 bases, and 5 bases had no gene match. The CDR3 coding sequence is TGTGCCAGCACCCGACTAGCGGAATACAATGAGCAGTTCTTC. The encoded protein is CASTRLAEYNEQFF.

This clone was recorded a few times. The rearrangement joins TRBV11-2 to TRBJ2-1; 9 bases are a match to TRBD2. CDR1 SGHAT and CDR2 FQNNGV come from the germline V gene. V lost 5 bases, J lost 7 bases, and 3 bases stayed unmatched. CDR3 length equals 13 residues. The CDR3 nucleotides are TGTGCCAGCAGCACCGGACTAGCGAATGAGCAGTTCTTC. This gives the protein CASSTGLANEQFF. Based on the CDR3 plus reference TRBV11-2 and TRBJ2-1, the full variable domain is EAGVAQSPRYKIIEKRQSVAFWCNPISGHATLYWYQQILGQGPKLLIQFQNNGVVDDSQLPKDRFSAERLKGVDSTLKIQPAKLEDSAVYLCASSTGLANEQFFGPGTRLTVL.

The genes are TRBV2 and TRBJ2-5, with TRBD1 matching over 8 bases. The CDR3 is 15 amino acids. Germline CDR1 is SNHLY and CDR2 is FYNNEI. J gave up 4 bases and V 5 bases, and 9 bases lay outside the gene matches. CDR3 protein: CASSLQGAGGETQYF. The CDR3 coding sequence is TGTGCCAGCAGTCTCCAGGGGGCTGGAGGAGAGACCCAGTACTTC.

CDR3 loop: CSAGTSRDPHEQYF. DNA of the CDR3: TGCAGCGCCGGTACTAGCCGTGACCCTCACGAGCAGTACTTC. The rearrangement joins TRBV29-1 to TRBJ2-7; perhaps TRBD2 as D (6 bases). V lost 7 bases, J lost 5 bases, and 21 bases lay in between. The germline CDR1 and CDR2 sequences are SQVTM and ANQGSEA. The length of the CDR3 is 14 residues.

The V and J genes are TRBV2 and TRBJ2-1; 11 bases are a match to TRBD2. This CDR3 spans 14 amino acids. The junction had 6 bases not matched to a gene; V was cut back by 7 bases and J by 7 bases. Germline V gene lookup returns CDR1 SNHLY and CDR2 FYNNEI. CDR3 protein: CASNLLAGGNEQFF. Here the CDR3 DNA reads TGTGCCAGCAACCTGCTAGCGGGGGGAAATGAGCAGTTCTTC.

V is TRBV30 and J is TRBJ2-2; D is uncertain. Germline assignment: CDR1 GTSNPN and CDR2 SVGIG (reference sequence). The CDR3 loop spans 12 amino acids. Trimming stripped 2 bases from V and 6 bases from J, with 7 bases between. The CDR3 DNA is TGTGCCTGGAGTAGAGATTCCGGGGAGCTGTTTTTT. Translation: CAWSRDSGELFF.

The chain has TRBV12-5 and TRBJ2-5; no firm D call. Germline values: CDR1 LGHNT, CDR2 FRNRAP. Trimming left V 2 bases short and J 5 bases short, with 9 bases between. The CDR3 is made up of 13 amino acids. As DNA, the CDR3 is TGTGCTAGTGGTTTGTCCCCTGAGGAGACCCAGTACTTC. The encoded protein is CASGLSPEETQYF.

V is TRBV11-2 and J is TRBJ1-2; D not certain. Deletions cut 0 bases from V and 5 bases from J, with 10 bases between. The CDR3 loop spans 14 amino acids. Germline CDR1 and CDR2: SGHAT and FQNNGV. The CDR3 here is CASSLDGAQYGYTF. CDR3 DNA: TGTGCCAGCAGCTTAGACGGTGCCCAATATGGCTACACCTTC.

The genes are TRBV2 and TRBJ1-2; perhaps TRBD1 as D (5 bases). V was pared by 5 bases and J by 5 bases, with 12 bases between. Germline CDR1 is SNHLY and CDR2 is FYNNEI. The CDR3 contains 13 residues. The CDR3 DNA sequence: TGTGCCAGCAGTCCCCAGGGAGCTTATGGCTACACCTTC. As protein: CASSPQGAYGYTF.

The chain has TRBV28 and TRBJ2-4, with D possibly being TRBD1 or TRBD2 (5 bases each). Trimming removed 5 bases from V and 0 bases from J, with 14 bases in between. The CDR3 contains 16 residues. Germline loops: CDR1 MDHEN, CDR2 SYDVKM. CDR3 bases: TGTGCCAGCAGTCGGCCAGGGACCCTAGCCAAAAACATTCAGTACTTC. Amino acids: CASSRPGTLAKNIQYF.

The chain is built from TRBV28 and TRBJ1-1; the D gene is possibly TRBD1 (6 bases). Germline CDR1 reads MDHEN; CDR2 reads SYDVKM. The V and J ends lost 9 bases and 2 bases respectively, with 19 bases between them. The CDR3 contains 15 residues. CDR3 DNA: TGTGCCAGTACCTGGGGGCAGTGGGGAAACACTGAAGCTTTCTTT. This encodes CASTWGQWGNTEAFF.

The rearrangement joins TRBV6-1 to TRBJ2-4; D is ambiguous. The CDR3 covers 13 residues. Trimming took 1 base from V and 8 from J, leaving 9 bases between them. Germline CDR1 is MNHNS and CDR2 is SASEGT. The CDR3 nucleotides are TGTGCCAGCAGTGAAGAAGTTGGGGACATTCAGTACTTC. It codes for CASSEEVGDIQYF.

The chain links TRBV9 to TRBJ1-2; 7 positions match TRBD1. From germline, CDR1 is SGDLS and CDR2 YYNGEE. The CDR3 loop spans 14 amino acids. V shed 4 bases and J 4 bases; nucleotides not matched to a gene: 7. CDR3 nucleotide sequence: TGTGCCAGCAGCCTCCGACAGGGTTCCTATGGCTACACCTTC. Its protein product is CASSLRQGSYGYTF.

The CDR3 protein is CASSLDGAQYGYTF. In nucleotides, the CDR3 is TGTGCCAGCAGCTTAGACGGTGCCCAATATGGCTACACCTTC. The chain links TRBV7-8 to TRBJ1-2; unclear D gene. V lost 1 base, J lost 5 bases, and 11 bases lay in between. The CDR3 spans 14 residues. Germline V lookup: CDR1 SGHVS, CDR2 FQNEAQ.

The chain combines TRBV6-1 with TRBJ2-3; 11 bases map to TRBD2. CDR3 length: 15 amino acids. V was pared by 7 bases and J by 0 bases, with 3 bases of the junction left unmatched. Germline CDR1 reads MNHNS; CDR2 reads SASEGT. CDR3 coding DNA: TGTGCCAGCACCTCTAGCGGGGGGAGCACAGATACGCAGTATTTT. Encoded protein: CASTSSGGSTDTQYF.

V is TRBV30 and J is TRBJ2-5; D is perhaps TRBD2 (6 bases). The CDR3 totals 13 residues. Germline V gives CDR1 GTSNPN, CDR2 SVGIG (reference sequence). V lost 4 bases, J lost 4 bases, and 13 bases lay in between. CDR3 in amino acids: CAWTQAGSETQYF. The CDR3 region has the DNA TGTGCCTGGACGCAGGCGGGATCAGAGACCCAGTACTTC.

This clone is labeled as large (0.1 to 1%). The chain recombines TRBV2 with TRBJ1-2; 9 bases are a match to TRBD1. The J segment lost 7 bases and the V segment lost 6 bases, leaving 18 bases of the junction unmatched. The length of the CDR3 is 17 residues. Germline V CDR1 and CDR2: SNHLY, FYNNEI. The CDR3 DNA reads as TGTGCCAGCAGCGCGGAGGGACAGGGAAAGGGATTTAGTGGCTACACCTTC. It translates to CASSAEGQGKGFSGYTF.

Only one count was recorded for this clone. This sequence joins TRBV11-2 and TRBJ1-6; no clear D gene. Trimming removed 5 bases at V and 7 bases at J, with 9 bases between. The germline CDR1 and CDR2 sequences are SGHAT and FQNNGV. The CDR3 consists of 13 residues. The CDR3 here is CASSLSDNSPLHF. The DNA of the CDR3 is TGTGCCAGCAGCCTCAGCGACAATTCACCCCTCCACTTT.

The chain has TRBV6-5 and TRBJ2-3; 11 nucleotides match TRBD2. V trimming: 5 bases; J trimming: 3 bases; junction bases outside the gene matches: 4. The CDR3 covers 15 residues. From germline, CDR1 is MNHEY and CDR2 SVGAGI. The CDR3 bases are TGTGCCAGCAGTCCTACTAGCGGGGGAACAGATACGCAGTATTTT. It translates to CASSPTSGGTDTQYF.

V usage is TRBV5-1 and J usage is TRBJ2-7, with D perhaps TRBD2 (6 bases). V dropped 0 bases and J dropped 3 bases, with 16 bases sitting between them. The CDR3 runs 16 residues. Looked up from germline, CDR1 is SGHRS and CDR2 is YFSETQ. In nucleotides, the CDR3 is TGCGCCAGCAGCTTGGCGGCTAGCGAGCCCTACTACGAGCAGTACTTC. Translation gives CASSLAASEPYYEQYF.

The CDR3 region has the DNA TGTGCCAGCAGTTCTGGACTGAACACTGAAGCTTTCTTT. Translating it yields CASSSGLNTEAFF. The chain carries TRBV2 and TRBJ1-1; D uncertain. V gave up 5 bases and J gave up 0 bases, with 7 bases separating them. The CDR3 loop spans 13 amino acids. Germline-derived CDR1 and CDR2 are SNHLY and FYNNEI.

A single count supports this clone. This sequence joins TRBV5-8 and TRBJ2-5; 7 bases line up with TRBD2. Germline CDR1 SGHTS, CDR2 YDEGEE. The CDR3 has 13 residues. After removal of 3 bases from V and 4 bases from J, the junction contained 3 bases not matched to a gene. The CDR3 DNA reads as TGTGCCAGCAGCTCGGGACTACGAGAGACCCAGTACTTC. Protein: CASSSGLRETQYF.

J is TRBJ2-7 and V is TRBV2, with D unresolved. Trimming took 2 bases from V and 3 from J, leaving 14 bases between them. Per germline, CDR1 SNHLY and CDR2 FYNNEI. The CDR3 totals 15 residues. The CDR3 region has the DNA TGTGCCAGCAGTGAATCGGCGACACCTCTCTACGAGCAGTACTTC. The encoded protein is CASSESATPLYEQYF.

This chain joins TRBV18 and TRBJ2-5, with D perhaps matching TRBD1 (6 bases). Trimming took 4 bases from V and 2 from J, leaving 17 bases between them. The CDR3 contains 16 residues. The germline gives CDR1 KGHSH, CDR2 LQKENI. DNA for the CDR3: TGTGCCAGCTCACAGGACAGTTTTACTCCTCAAGAGACCCAGTACTTC. Translating it yields CASSQDSFTPQETQYF.

The chain employs TRBV11-2 and TRBJ1-1; D possibly corresponds to TRBD1 (6 bases). Trimming pared 2 bases from V and 4 bases from J, leaving 8 bases between. Per the germline V gene, CDR1 is SGHAT and CDR2 is FQNNGV. This CDR3 is 13 amino acids long. For the CDR3, the DNA is TGTGCCAGCAGCTTAACAGGGCCCACTGAAGCTTTCTTT. Encoded protein: CASSLTGPTEAFF. Full variable domain (remainder filled in from reference TRBV11-2 and TRBJ1-1): EAGVAQSPRYKIIEKRQSVAFWCNPISGHATLYWYQQILGQGPKLLIQFQNNGVVDDSQLPKDRFSAERLKGVDSTLKIQPAKLEDSAVYLCASSLTGPTEAFFGQGTRLTVV.